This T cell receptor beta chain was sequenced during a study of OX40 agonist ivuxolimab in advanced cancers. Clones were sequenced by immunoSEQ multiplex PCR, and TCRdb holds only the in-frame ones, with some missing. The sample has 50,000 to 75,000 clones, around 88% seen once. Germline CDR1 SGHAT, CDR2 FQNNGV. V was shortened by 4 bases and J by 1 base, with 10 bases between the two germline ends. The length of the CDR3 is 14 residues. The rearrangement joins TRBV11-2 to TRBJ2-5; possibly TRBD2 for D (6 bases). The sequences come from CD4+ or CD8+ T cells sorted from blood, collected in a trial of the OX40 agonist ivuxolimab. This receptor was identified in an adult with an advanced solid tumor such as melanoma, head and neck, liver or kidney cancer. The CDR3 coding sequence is TGTGCCAGCAGCTCTGGACTATTCCAAGAGACCCAGTACTTC. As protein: CASSSGLFQETQYF.